This TCR beta chain is drawn from a study of cytomegalovirus exposure and HLA in healthy donors. Details on this clone: Its antigen remains unidentified.

It was with 60 Vbeta and 13 Jbeta primers that the PCR ran. Produced via immunoSEQ multiplex PCR; TCRdb's table is partial and in-frame only. The sample includes approximately 81,000 clones, roughly 70% of them seen just once. Trimming shortened V by 2 bases and J by 4 bases, and 9 bases separated the two germline ends. This CDR3 is built from 14 residues. CDR1 and CDR2 (germline): MDHEN, SYDVKM. General observations from the study: Later analysis showed TCR association rates varying by HLA locus, highest for DRB1 and lowest for HLA-C. Donor immune exposure was known only as CMV serostatus. In a later analysis, a missense DCLRE1C variant was linked to TCR beta V- and J-gene trimming. Among CMV-associated TCR beta chains, most appeared HLA-restricted in a later analysis.

The chain recombines TRBV28 with TRBJ1-5; maybe TRBD1 (6 bases). The sequence derives from a man aged 35 to 55 in good health and CMV-seropositive. The sample consisted of PBMCs. CDR3 loop: CASSLGDTNQPQHF. As DNA, the CDR3 is TGTGCCAGCAGTTTAGGGGACACAAATCAGCCCCAGCATTTT.